This TCR beta chain appears in the sequencing data of a study of OX40 agonist ivuxolimab in advanced cancers. Study as a whole: Partial responses occurred in three patients (one hepatocellular carcinoma, two cutaneous melanoma). General study results and limits: Average numbers of expanded clones were greater in CD8+ T cells than in CD4+.

Looked up from germline, CDR1 is MNHEY and CDR2 is SMNVEV (reference sequence). CDR3 length: 12 residues. V gave up 10 bases and J gave up 3 bases; unmatched junction bases: 4. Measured with immunoSEQ multiplex PCR; TCRdb has only the in-frame clones, and not every one. The sample includes 25,000 to 30,000 clones, 83% of them seen just once. Notes on this clone: Its antigen is undetermined.

The TCR originated in an adult with an advanced solid tumor such as melanoma, head and neck, liver or kidney cancer. The V gene is TRBV27, the J gene TRBJ2-7; 9 bases map to TRBD1. The material sequenced was CD4+ or CD8+ T cells sorted from blood, taken in a trial of the OX40 agonist ivuxolimab. CDR3: CATRQGVYEQYF. CDR3 in DNA: TGTGCCACCCGACAGGGGGTCTACGAGCAGTACTTC.